Presented here are 29 T cell receptor beta chains from one specimen sequenced in a study of shared clonotypes between healthy human individuals. TCRdb's copy holds only in-frame clones and misses some; the assay was immunoSEQ multiplex PCR. The sample records some 2.4 million clones, 90% to 95% being singletons. Sequenced sample: naive CD4+ T cells from PBMCs. Subset here: CD45RA+ positively selected. These receptors all stem from a man between 18 and 35 years old in good health. Some clones in this sample may be carry-over from other donors' samples.

The chain joins TRBV5-1 to TRBJ1-2; TRBD1 agrees at 10 bases. Germline CDR1 is SGHRS and CDR2 is YFSETQ. The J segment lost 5 bases and the V segment lost 4 bases, leaving 5 bases of the junction unmatched. The CDR3 is 14 amino acids. The CDR3 bases are TGCGCCAGCAGCCGGGACAGGGGTGAATATGGCTACACCTTC. The encoded protein is CASSRDRGEYGYTF.

This chain links TRBV27 with TRBJ2-2, with TRBD2 as a possible D gene (5 bases). Trimming stripped 2 bases from V and 4 bases from J, with 11 bases between. Germline assignment: CDR1 MNHEY and CDR2 SMNVEV (reference sequence). The CDR3 contains 15 residues. CDR3 sequence reads: CASSLVGAVTGELFF. The DNA of the CDR3 is TGTGCCAGCAGTTTAGTGGGAGCGGTCACCGGGGAGCTGTTTTTT.

The V and J genes are TRBV5-5 and TRBJ1-4, with TRBD1 matching 7 bases. This CDR3 is 15 amino acids long. The germline gives CDR1 SGHKS, CDR2 YYEKEE (reference sequence). Germline trimming cut 0 bases from V and 2 bases from J; bases unmatched to any gene: 1. The CDR3 DNA sequence: TGTGCCAGCAGCTTGGCGACAGGGACTAATGAAAAACTGTTTTTT. This sequence encodes CASSLATGTNEKLFF.

V and J are TRBV19 and TRBJ1-1; 11 nucleotides match TRBD1. The CDR3 loop spans 16 amino acids. From germline, CDR1 is LNHDA and CDR2 SQIVND (reference sequence). V gave up 5 bases and J gave up 0 bases; unmatched junction bases: 5. The CDR3 nucleotides are TGTGCCAGTAGTCCCGGGACAGGGGGGTTGAACACTGAAGCTTTCTTT. Protein product: CASSPGTGGLNTEAFF.

This clone was recorded once. Different DNA sequences within this sample yield the same CDR3. The chain uses TRBV6-5 and TRBJ2-5; D call uncertain. The V and J ends lost 4 bases and 5 bases respectively, with 5 bases between them. Germline V CDR1 and CDR2: MNHEY, SVGAGI. The CDR3 spans 11 residues. Written as DNA, the CDR3 is TGTGCCAGCAGTTCTGGGGAGACCCAGTACTTC. It encodes CASSSGETQYF.

CDR3 in DNA: TGCAGCGTTGAAGGGCAGACCATGGTCGAGCAGTTCTTC. It encodes CSVEGQTMVEQFF. The chain recombines TRBV29-1 with TRBJ2-1; D is undetermined. V was pared by 1 base and J by 10 bases, with 14 bases between. CDR3 size: 13 residues. Per the germline V gene, CDR1 is SQVTM and CDR2 is ANQGSEA.

The rearrangement uses TRBV15 and TRBJ2-1, with D perhaps TRBD2 (5 bases). V lost 0 bases, J lost 6 bases, and 21 bases lay in between. Germline CDR1 is LNHNV and CDR2 is YYDKDF (reference sequence). CDR3 size: 18 residues. In nucleotides, the CDR3 is TGTGCCACCAGCAGAGATTCAATTAGCGAGATACAAACCAATGAGCAGTTCTTC. Encoded protein: CATSRDSISEIQTNEQFF.

Regarding this clone: At the DNA level, this CDR3 is encoded by other sequences in the same sample as well. The rearrangement joins TRBV9 to TRBJ2-1; a possible D gene is TRBD2 (5 bases). V dropped 0 bases and J dropped 4 bases, with 11 bases sitting between them. Germline V CDR1 and CDR2: SGDLS, YYNGEE. This CDR3 has 15 residues. The CDR3 region is CASSVGGSGYNEQFF. CDR3 sequence (DNA): TGTGCCAGCAGCGTAGGAGGGAGTGGGTACAATGAGCAGTTCTTC.

The V and J genes are TRBV12-2 and TRBJ2-7; the table's D call of TRBD1 was not tested on the DNA. TRBV12-2 is an annotated pseudogene. The CDR3 has 13 residues. Here the CDR3 reads CARVSGQVYEQYF. CDR3 nucleotide sequence: TGTGCCCGTGTGTCTGGACAAGTCTACGAGCAGTACTTC.

V gene TRBV4-1 combines with J gene TRBJ2-3, with D possibly called TRBD1 or TRBD2 (5 bases each). The V gene's germline CDR1 is MGHRA and CDR2 YSYEKL. V was clipped by 0 bases and J by 6 bases, with 10 bases between them. The CDR3 contains 14 residues. The CDR3 region has the DNA TGCGCCAGCAGCCAAGATCGTCGGGGCGATACGCAGTATTTT. Its protein product is CASSQDRRGDTQYF.

The chain employs TRBV28 and TRBJ1-1; D gene unclear. CDR1 is MDHEN and CDR2 is SYDVKM in the germline V gene. This CDR3 comprises 13 residues. V lost 9 bases and J 5 bases, leaving 16 bases between the germline ends. The CDR3 region has the DNA TGTGCCAGTAGCTCCCCTGGGCCTACTGAAGCTTTCTTT. It yields the protein CASSSPGPTEAFF.

A note on this clone: Other DNA sequences of this sample code for an identical CDR3. The CDR3 is CASSLPSYEQYF. CDR3 DNA sequence: TGTGCCAGCAGCTTGCCTTCCTACGAGCAGTACTTC. This chain links TRBV28 with TRBJ2-7; D gene ambiguous. Trimming pared 6 bases from V and 1 base from J, leaving 7 bases between. Looked up from germline, CDR1 is MDHEN and CDR2 is SYDVKM. The CDR3 runs 12 residues.

The CDR3: CASSPSQSKNIQYF. CDR3 bases: TGTGCCAGCTCACCTTCACAGTCCAAAAACATTCAGTACTTC. The chain combines TRBV18 with TRBJ2-4; D is unclear. The CDR3 extends over 14 amino acids. V lost 3 bases, J lost 2 bases, and 8 bases lay in between. CDR1 and CDR2 (germline): KGHSH, LQKENI.

Details on this clone: Within the sample, other DNA sequences also encode this same CDR3. V gene TRBV28 combines with J gene TRBJ1-1; D call uncertain. Germline CDR1 MDHEN, CDR2 SYDVKM. This CDR3 comprises 16 residues. Trimming took off 2 bases at V and 1 base at J, with 14 bases between the two ends. The CDR3 is CASSLKVWHPNTEAFF. DNA of the CDR3: TGTGCCAGCAGTTTAAAGGTATGGCATCCGAACACTGAAGCTTTCTTT. Variable domain in full (rest from reference TRBV28 and TRBJ1-1): DVKVTQSSRYLVKRTGEKVFLECVQDMDHENMFWYRQDPGLGLRLIYFSYDVKMKEKGDIPEGYSVSREKKERFSLILESASTNQTSMYLCASSLKVWHPNTEAFFGQGTRLTVV.

The rearrangement links TRBV7-2 to TRBJ1-4, with D unresolved. Trimming stripped 1 base from V and 4 bases from J, with 10 bases between. Germline CDR1 and CDR2: SGHTA and FQGNSA. The CDR3 loop spans 15 amino acids. The CDR3 DNA reads TGTGCCAGCAGCTTAGTGGTGACGGTTAATGAAAAACTGTTTTTT. Encoded protein: CASSLVVTVNEKLFF.

This clone appeared a single time. At the DNA level, this CDR3 is encoded by other sequences in the same sample as well. The rearrangement links TRBV28 to TRBJ1-3; the D is unclear. The ends were cut back, 1 base at V and 4 bases at J, with 5 bases in the middle. CDR3 size: 13 residues. Germline CDR1 reads MDHEN; CDR2 reads SYDVKM. The CDR3 DNA is TGTGCCAGCAGTTTATTTAGGGGAAACACCATATATTTT. Its protein product is CASSLFRGNTIYF.

Only one count was recorded for this clone. This chain joins TRBV2 and TRBJ2-5, with 13 bases lining up with TRBD2. J gave up 5 bases and V 10 bases, and 7 bases lay outside the gene matches. This CDR3 comprises 14 residues. Germline CDR1 SNHLY, CDR2 FYNNEI. CDR3 coding DNA: TGTGCCATATGGACTAGCGGGAGTCTTGAGACCCAGTACTTC. This codes for CAIWTSGSLETQYF.

This chain joins TRBV5-6 and TRBJ2-1; TRBD2 matches 7 bases. The CDR3 is 16 amino acids. The J segment lost 1 base and the V segment lost 3 bases, leaving 7 bases of the junction unmatched. Germline loops: CDR1 SGHDT, CDR2 YYEEEE. The CDR3 sequence: CASSSSAGLSYNEQFF. The CDR3 DNA reads TGTGCCAGCAGCTCGTCAGCGGGATTATCCTACAATGAGCAGTTCTTC.

The V gene is TRBV28, the J gene TRBJ2-5, with 10 bases that match TRBD2. V shed 6 bases and J 5 bases; nucleotides not matched to a gene: 6. This CDR3 spans 14 amino acids. CDR1 is MDHEN and CDR2 is SYDVKM in the germline V gene. The DNA of the CDR3 is TGTGCCAGCAGCCGAGCGGGAGGGTCGGAGACCCAGTACTTC. Translation gives CASSRAGGSETQYF.

The sample holds one count of this clone. Here the CDR3 DNA reads TGCGCCAGCAGCTTTGACGGGAGGGCCGAGTTCTTC. It specifies CASSFDGRAEFF. This rearrangement joins TRBV5-1 to TRBJ2-1, with 8 bases lining up with TRBD2. CDR1 and CDR2 from the germline V gene are SGHRS and YFSETQ. V trimming: 2 bases; J trimming: 14 bases; junction bases outside the gene matches: 6. The CDR3 is made up of 12 amino acids.

The chain recombines TRBV10-3 with TRBJ2-5; 10 nucleotides agree with TRBD1. The length of the CDR3 is 15 residues. V shed 6 bases and J 5 bases; nucleotides not matched to a gene: 9. Germline V gene data show CDR1 as ENHRY and CDR2 as SYGVKD. This chain's CDR3 is CAISTRQGAWETQYF. CDR3 coding DNA: TGTGCCATCAGCACCAGACAGGGGGCGTGGGAGACCCAGTACTTC.

This chain uses TRBV7-2 with TRBJ1-5; D ambiguous. The CDR3 has 13 amino acids. Trimming left V 7 bases short and J 2 bases short, with 9 bases between. CDR1 SGHTA and CDR2 FQGNSA come from the germline V gene. CDR3 bases: TGTGCCAGCACTCGAGAGCGCAATCAGCCCCAGCATTTT. Its protein is CASTRERNQPQHF.

The chain combines TRBV18 with TRBJ2-5, with TRBD2 identical over 8 bases. Germline trimming cut 6 bases from V and 3 bases from J; bases unmatched to any gene: 6. The germline V gene encodes CDR1 KGHSH and CDR2 LQKENI. The CDR3 spans 14 residues. The CDR3 is CASSSGTRKETQYF. CDR3 bases: TGTGCCAGCTCCTCCGGGACTAGAAAAGAGACCCAGTACTTC.

The chain joins TRBV23-1 to TRBJ2-6; TRBD2 is a possible D gene (5 bases). TRBV23-1 is an ORF, with its function uncertain. The CDR3 totals 15 residues. Trimming stripped 0 bases from V and 3 bases from J, with 6 bases between. The CDR3 protein is CASSQSDFGANVLTF. CDR3 sequence (DNA): TGCGCCAGCAGTCAATCGGACTTTGGGGCCAACGTCCTGACTTTC.

The rearrangement links TRBV18 to TRBJ1-5; 9 bases are shared with TRBD1. J was trimmed by 8 bases and V by 3 bases; bases with no gene match: 5. This CDR3 comprises 14 residues. Germline loops: CDR1 KGHSH, CDR2 LQKENI. CDR3: CASSPGTGLEPQHF. The CDR3 coding sequence is TGTGCCAGCTCACCCGGGACAGGGCTAGAGCCCCAGCATTTT.

The rearrangement uses TRBV5-1 and TRBJ2-1, with 9 bases aligning to TRBD2. Trimming at V came to 2 bases and at J to 4 bases, leaving 7 bases not matched to a gene. Germline V gives CDR1 SGHRS, CDR2 YFSETQ. The CDR3 length is 16 residues. CDR3 DNA: TGCGCCAGCAGCTTTATAGCGGGAGTGAGTTACAATGAGCAGTTCTTC. Translating it yields CASSFIAGVSYNEQFF.

The V gene is TRBV11-3, the J gene TRBJ2-1; D ambiguous. Trimming shortened V by 1 base and J by 7 bases, and 14 bases separated the two germline ends. Germline CDR1 SGHNT, CDR2 YENEEA. This CDR3 has 15 amino acids. This chain's CDR3 is CASSLGSFTGNEQFF. CDR3 nucleotide sequence: TGTGCCAGCAGCTTAGGGTCGTTTACCGGGAATGAGCAGTTCTTC.

This clone appeared once. This sequence joins TRBV25-1 and TRBJ2-7; D remains ambiguous. CDR1 MGHDK and CDR2 SYGVNS come from the germline V gene. The CDR3 spans 14 residues. Trimming removed 6 bases from V and 2 bases from J, with 14 bases in between. The CDR3: CASSPHGSTYEQYF. The CDR3 DNA is TGTGCCAGCAGCCCCCACGGGTCCACCTACGAGCAGTACTTC.

The chain uses TRBV6-1 and TRBJ2-7; D is ambiguous. Trimming left V 3 bases short and J 3 bases short, with 9 bases between. This CDR3 contains 13 residues. Per the germline V gene, CDR1 is MNHNS and CDR2 is SASEGT. This CDR3 is CASSEETLYEQYF. In nucleotides, the CDR3 is TGTGCCAGCAGTGAGGAAACACTCTACGAGCAGTACTTC.